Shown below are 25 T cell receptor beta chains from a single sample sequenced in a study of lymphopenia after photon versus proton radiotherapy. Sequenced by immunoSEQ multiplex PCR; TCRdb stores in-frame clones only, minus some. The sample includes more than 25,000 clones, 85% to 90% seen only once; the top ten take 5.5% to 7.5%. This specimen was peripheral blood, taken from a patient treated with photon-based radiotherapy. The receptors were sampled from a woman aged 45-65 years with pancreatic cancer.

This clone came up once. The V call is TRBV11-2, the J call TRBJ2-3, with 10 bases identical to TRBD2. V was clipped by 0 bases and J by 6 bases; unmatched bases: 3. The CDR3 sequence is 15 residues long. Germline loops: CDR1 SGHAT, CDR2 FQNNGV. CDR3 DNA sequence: TGTGCCAGCAGCTTAGATAGCGGGAGGTGGGATACGCAGTATTTT. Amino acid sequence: CASSLDSGRWDTQYF.

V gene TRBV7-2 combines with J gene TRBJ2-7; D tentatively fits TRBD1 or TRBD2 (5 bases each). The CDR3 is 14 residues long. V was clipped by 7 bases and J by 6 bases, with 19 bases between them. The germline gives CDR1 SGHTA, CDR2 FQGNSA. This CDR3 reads CASTHLLGAGEQYF. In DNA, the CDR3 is TGTGCCAGCACCCATCTGTTAGGGGCGGGCGAGCAGTACTTC.

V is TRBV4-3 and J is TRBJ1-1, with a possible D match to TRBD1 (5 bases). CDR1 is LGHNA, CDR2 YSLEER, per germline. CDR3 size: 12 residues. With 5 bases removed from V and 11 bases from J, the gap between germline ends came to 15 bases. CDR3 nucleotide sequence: TGCGCCAGCAGCGGCCGGGACGGCAGTGCTTTCTTT. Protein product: CASSGRDGSAFF.

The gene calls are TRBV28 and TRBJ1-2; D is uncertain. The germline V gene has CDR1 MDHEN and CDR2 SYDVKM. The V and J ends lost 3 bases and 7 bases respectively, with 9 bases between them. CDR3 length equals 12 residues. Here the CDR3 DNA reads TGTGCCAGCAGTTTGGAGGGATTTGGCTACACCTTC. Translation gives CASSLEGFGYTF.

CDR3 sequence (DNA): TGTGCCAGCAGTTTAACCCTGCGACAGGGTCAAAGCACAGATACGCAGTATTTT. Residues: CASSLTLRQGQSTDTQYF. The genes are TRBV28 and TRBJ2-3; 7 bases agree with TRBD1. V lost 2 bases and J lost 0; bases outside the gene matches: 11. Germline CDR1 and CDR2: MDHEN and SYDVKM. The CDR3 has 18 residues.

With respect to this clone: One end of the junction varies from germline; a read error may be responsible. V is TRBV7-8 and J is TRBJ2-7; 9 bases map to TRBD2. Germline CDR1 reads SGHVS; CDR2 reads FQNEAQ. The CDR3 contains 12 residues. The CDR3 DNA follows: TGTACCAGCAGCTTAGGACTAGCGGAGCAGTACTTC. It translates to CTSSLGLAEQYF.

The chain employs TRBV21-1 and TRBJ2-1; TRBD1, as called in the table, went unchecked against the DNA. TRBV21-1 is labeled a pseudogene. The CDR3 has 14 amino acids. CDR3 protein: CASSIRRIINEQFF. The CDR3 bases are TGTGCCAGCAGCATCCGCAGGATAATCAATGAGCAGTTCTTC.

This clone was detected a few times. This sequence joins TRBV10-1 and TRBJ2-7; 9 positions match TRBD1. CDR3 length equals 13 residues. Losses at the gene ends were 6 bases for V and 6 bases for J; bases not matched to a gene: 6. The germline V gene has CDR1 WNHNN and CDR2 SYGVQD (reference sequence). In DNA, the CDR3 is TGCGCCAGCAGGCCGGGACAGGGAGGCGAGCAGTACTTC. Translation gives CASRPGQGGEQYF.

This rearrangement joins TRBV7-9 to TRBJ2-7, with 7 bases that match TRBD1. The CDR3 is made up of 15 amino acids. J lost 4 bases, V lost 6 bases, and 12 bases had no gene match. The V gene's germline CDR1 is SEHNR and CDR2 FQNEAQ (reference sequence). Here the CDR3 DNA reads TGTGCCAGCAGTTTACGGGACAGCGGATTGTACGAGCAGTACTTC. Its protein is CASSLRDSGLYEQYF. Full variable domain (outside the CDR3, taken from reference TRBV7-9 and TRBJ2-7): DTGVSQNPRHKITKRGQNVTFRCDPISEHNRLYWYRQTLGQGPEFLTYFQNEAQLEKSRLLSDRFSAERPKGSFSTLEIQRTEQGDSAMYLCASSLRDSGLYEQYFGPGTRLTVT.

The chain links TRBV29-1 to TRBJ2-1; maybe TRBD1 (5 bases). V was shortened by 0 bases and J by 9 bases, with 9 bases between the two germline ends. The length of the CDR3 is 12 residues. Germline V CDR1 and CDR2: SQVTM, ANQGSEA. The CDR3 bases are TGCAGCGTTGAAGAAAATAGGGGTGAGCAGTTCTTC. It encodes CSVEENRGEQFF.

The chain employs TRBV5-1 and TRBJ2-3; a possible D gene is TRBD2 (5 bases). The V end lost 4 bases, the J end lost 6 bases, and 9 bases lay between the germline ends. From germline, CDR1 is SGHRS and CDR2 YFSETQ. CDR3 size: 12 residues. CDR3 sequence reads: CASSLRGDTQYF. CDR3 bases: TGCGCCAGCAGCCTTCGCGGGGATACGCAGTATTTT.

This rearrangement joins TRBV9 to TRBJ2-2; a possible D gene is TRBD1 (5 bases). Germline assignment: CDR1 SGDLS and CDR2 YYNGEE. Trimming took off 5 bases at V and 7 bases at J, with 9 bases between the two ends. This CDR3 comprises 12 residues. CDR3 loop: CASRGVGGELFF. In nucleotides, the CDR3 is TGTGCCAGCAGAGGGGTTGGCGGGGAGCTGTTTTTT.

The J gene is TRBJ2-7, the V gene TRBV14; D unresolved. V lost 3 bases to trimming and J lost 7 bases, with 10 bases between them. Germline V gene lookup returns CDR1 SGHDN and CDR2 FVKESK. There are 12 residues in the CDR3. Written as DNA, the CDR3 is TGTGCCAGCAGCCACCCGGTTGGAGAGCAGTACTTC. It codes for CASSHPVGEQYF. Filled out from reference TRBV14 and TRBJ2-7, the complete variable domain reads EAGVTQFPSHSVIEKGQTVTLRCDPISGHDNLYWYRRVMGKEIKFLLHFVKESKQDESGMPNNRFLAERTGGTYSTLKVQPAELEDSGVYFCASSHPVGEQYFGPGTRLTVT.

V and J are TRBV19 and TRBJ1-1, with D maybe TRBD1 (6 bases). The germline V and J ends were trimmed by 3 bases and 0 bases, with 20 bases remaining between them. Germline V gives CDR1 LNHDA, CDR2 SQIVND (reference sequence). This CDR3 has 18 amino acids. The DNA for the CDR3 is TGTGCCAGTAGTATCAGGCTCGGTCCAGGGGCCTTGAACACTGAAGCTTTCTTT. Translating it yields CASSIRLGPGALNTEAFF.

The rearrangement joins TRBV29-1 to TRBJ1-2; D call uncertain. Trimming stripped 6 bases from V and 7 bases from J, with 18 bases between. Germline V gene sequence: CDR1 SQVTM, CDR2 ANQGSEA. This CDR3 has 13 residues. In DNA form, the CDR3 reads TGCAGCGTCGATCAGGTCAGCTCTTCTGGCTACACCTTC. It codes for CSVDQVSSSGYTF.

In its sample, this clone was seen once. This CDR3 reads CASSTSGTGELFF. CDR3 nucleotides: TGTGCCAGCAGTACCTCTGGGACCGGGGAGCTGTTTTTT. The V call is TRBV6-6, the J call TRBJ2-2; no firm D call. This CDR3 is built from 13 residues. The ends were cut back, 5 bases at V and 5 bases at J, with 9 bases in the middle. Germline CDR1 and CDR2: MNHNY and SVGAGI (reference sequence).

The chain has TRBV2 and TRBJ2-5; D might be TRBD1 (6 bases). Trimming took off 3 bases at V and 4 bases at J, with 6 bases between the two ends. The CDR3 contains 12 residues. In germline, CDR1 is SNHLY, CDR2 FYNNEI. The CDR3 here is CASSDRGETQYF. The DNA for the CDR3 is TGTGCCAGCAGTGACAGGGGAGAGACCCAGTACTTC.

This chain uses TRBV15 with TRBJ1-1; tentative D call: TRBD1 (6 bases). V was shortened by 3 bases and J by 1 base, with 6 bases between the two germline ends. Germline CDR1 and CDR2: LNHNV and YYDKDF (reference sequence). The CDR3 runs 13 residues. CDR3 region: CATSRGQNTEAFF. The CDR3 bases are TGTGCCACCAGCAGGGGACAGAACACTGAAGCTTTCTTT.

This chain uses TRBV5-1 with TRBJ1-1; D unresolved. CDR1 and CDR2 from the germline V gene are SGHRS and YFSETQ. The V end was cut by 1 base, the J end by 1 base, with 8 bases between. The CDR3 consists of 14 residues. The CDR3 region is CASSLTTSNTEAFF. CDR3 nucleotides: TGCGCCAGCAGCTTGACAACCTCGAACACTGAAGCTTTCTTT. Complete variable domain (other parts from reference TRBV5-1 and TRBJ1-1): KAGVTQTPRYLIKTRGQQVTLSCSPISGHRSVSWYQQTPGQGLQFLFEYFSETQRNKGNFPGRFSGRQFSNSRSEMNVSTLELGDSALYLCASSLTTSNTEAFFGQGTRLTVV.

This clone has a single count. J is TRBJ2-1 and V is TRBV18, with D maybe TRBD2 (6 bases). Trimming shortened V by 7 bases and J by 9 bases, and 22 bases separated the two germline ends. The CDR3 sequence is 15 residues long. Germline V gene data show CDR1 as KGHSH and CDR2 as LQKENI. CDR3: CASCSTTGGNAEQFF. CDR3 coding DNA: TGTGCCAGCTGCTCCACCACTGGCGGGAACGCTGAGCAGTTCTTC.

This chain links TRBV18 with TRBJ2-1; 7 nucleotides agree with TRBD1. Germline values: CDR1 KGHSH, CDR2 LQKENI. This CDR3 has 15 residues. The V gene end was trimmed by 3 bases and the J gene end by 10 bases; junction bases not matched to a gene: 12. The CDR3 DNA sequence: TGTGCCAGCTCACCGGACAGGACCCGTATGATGGAGCAGTTCTTC. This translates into CASSPDRTRMMEQFF.

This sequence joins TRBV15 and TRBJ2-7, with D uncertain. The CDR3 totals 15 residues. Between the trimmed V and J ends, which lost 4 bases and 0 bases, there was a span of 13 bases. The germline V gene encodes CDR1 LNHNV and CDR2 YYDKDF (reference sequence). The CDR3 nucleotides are TGTGCCACCAGCAAACCCCGGGCCAGCTCCTACGAGCAGTACTTC. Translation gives CATSKPRASSYEQYF.

This chain's CDR3 is CASSEGWVANTGELFF. The CDR3 bases are TGTGCCAGCAGTGAGGGGTGGGTGGCGAACACCGGGGAGCTGTTTTTT. The chain recombines TRBV2 with TRBJ2-2; no clear D. Trimming left V 3 bases short and J 0 bases short, with 11 bases between. CDR3 length equals 16 residues. The V gene's germline CDR1 is SNHLY and CDR2 FYNNEI.

The CDR3 region has the DNA TGTGCCAGCAGTCCCCCGGGGGGGAACATTCAGTACTTC. Its translation is CASSPPGGNIQYF. The chain is built from TRBV25-1 and TRBJ2-4, with 8 positions matching TRBD2. V lost 5 bases to trimming and J lost 7 bases; unmatched junction nucleotides: 4. The CDR3 sequence is 13 residues long. The germline V gene encodes CDR1 MGHDK and CDR2 SYGVNS.

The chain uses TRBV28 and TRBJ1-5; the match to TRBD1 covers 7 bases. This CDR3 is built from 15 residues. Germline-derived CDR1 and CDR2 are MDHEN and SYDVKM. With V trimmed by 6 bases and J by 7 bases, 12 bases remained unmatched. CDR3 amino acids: CASSLSTGLGQPQHF. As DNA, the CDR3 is TGTGCCAGCAGCCTATCGACAGGGCTAGGCCAGCCCCAGCATTTT.